These 9 T cell receptor beta chains originate from one sample sequenced in a study of vaccination and CD4 T cells after COVID-19. Antigens for these TCRs are unknown. Sequence data for DNA of cultured CD4+ T cells were generated by the Oncomine TCR Beta short-read assay. TCRdb re-analysed the PCR reads in MiXCR, keeping a single row per CDR3 protein. The table includes 13,000 or so distinct CDR3 sequences, roughly two fifths detected once. As to treatment: roughly 11-day PBMC culture with coronavirus spike peptide pools or control peptides (ViraFEST assay). The input for sequencing was CD4+ T cells from blood, cultured in vitro, taken after SARS-CoV-2 vaccination. These receptors were taken from a human donor who had recovered from COVID-19.

The chain links TRBV11-1 to TRBJ1-1, with D unclear. There are 12 residues in the CDR3. Trimming removed 2 bases at V and 3 bases at J, with 4 bases between. Germline loops: CDR1 SGHAT, CDR2 FQDESV (reference sequence). This chain's CDR3 is CASSLWDTEAFF. CDR3 nucleotides: TGTGCCAGCAGCTTATGGGACACTGAAGCTTTCTTT.

The rearrangement uses TRBV19 and TRBJ1-5; 8 positions match TRBD1. CDR1 is LNHDA and CDR2 is SQIVND in the germline V gene (reference sequence). The CDR3 sequence is 17 residues long. V dropped 6 bases and J dropped 0; count of bases not matched to a gene: 10. The CDR3 DNA reads as TGTGCCAGTAGGACCACAGGGGGGACATATAGCAATCAGCCCCAGCATTTT. Its protein product is CASRTTGGTYSNQPQHF. Full variable domain (remainder filled in from reference TRBV19 and TRBJ1-5): DGGITQSPKYLFRKEGQNVTLSCEQNLNHDAMYWYRQDPGQGLRLIYYSQIVNDFQKGDIAEGYSVSREKKESFPLTVTSAQKNPTAFYLCASRTTGGTYSNQPQHFGDGTRLSIL.

The chain couples TRBV6-5 to TRBJ2-3, with 15 bases identical to TRBD2. The V and J ends lost 0 bases and 0 bases, in that order; junction bases with no gene match: 10. The CDR3 is made up of 21 amino acids. Per the germline V gene, CDR1 is MNHEY and CDR2 is SVGAGI. The CDR3 spells CASSYSRTSGRGGPSTDTQYF. In DNA form, the CDR3 reads TGTGCCAGCAGTTACTCTAGGACTAGCGGGAGGGGAGGACCTAGCACAGATACGCAGTATTTT.

This clonotype has a handful of counts. This sequence joins TRBV30 and TRBJ2-5, with no clear D. The CDR3 consists of 12 residues. V dropped 0 bases and J dropped 1 base, with 3 bases sitting between them. The germline CDR1 and CDR2 sequences are GTSNPN and SVGIG (reference sequence). CDR3: CAWSVGQETQYF. CDR3 nucleotide sequence: TGTGCCTGGAGTGTTGGCCAAGAGACCCAGTACTTC.

This clonotype has a handful of counts. V and J are TRBV27 and TRBJ2-6; unclear D gene. The CDR3 length is 16 residues. Trimming removed 4 bases from V and 0 bases from J, with 10 bases in between. The germline gives CDR1 MNHEY, CDR2 SMNVEV (reference sequence). The CDR3 sequence is CASSSTRASGANVLTF. The DNA for the CDR3 is TGTGCCAGCAGTTCAACACGTGCCTCTGGGGCCAACGTCCTGACTTTC.

Comment on this clonotype: Its ends do not fully match the called genes, so a read error is possible. The V and J genes are TRBV7-9 and TRBJ1-2, with a possible D match to TRBD1 (6 bases). There are 14 residues in the CDR3. The germline V gene encodes CDR1 SEHNR and CDR2 FQNEAQ (reference sequence). CDR3 coding DNA: TGCGCCAGCAGCCCAGGGGTCGACTTCGGTGGCTACACCTTC. Its translation is CASSPGVDFGGYTF.

The genes are TRBV4-2 and TRBJ2-4, with D perhaps matching TRBD1 or TRBD2 (7 bases each). Germline V CDR1 and CDR2: LGHNA, YNFKEQ. V dropped 1 base and J dropped 7 bases, with 14 bases sitting between them. There are 15 residues in the CDR3. The CDR3 is CASSQVGQGGNIQYF. The CDR3 DNA follows: TGTGCCAGCAGCCAAGTAGGGCAGGGGGGGAACATTCAGTACTTC.

This clonotype is a singleton in its sample. This sequence joins TRBV4-2 and TRBJ2-1; D gene uncertain. CDR3 size: 12 residues. V lost 0 bases and J lost 10, with 7 bases in between. CDR1 is LGHNA, CDR2 YNFKEQ, per germline. CDR3 nucleotide sequence: TGTGCCAGCAGCCAAGATACCATGGAGCAGTTCTTC. Translation: CASSQDTMEQFF.

This clonotype turned up a few times. The chain carries TRBV19 and TRBJ1-5, with 10 bases lining up with TRBD1. The CDR3 sequence is 15 residues long. Germline V gene lookup returns CDR1 LNHDA and CDR2 SQIVND (reference sequence). Germline trimming cut 6 bases from V and 3 bases from J; bases unmatched to any gene: 5. CDR3 in DNA: TGTGCCAGTAGGAGGACAGGGGGTGACAATCAGCCCCAGCATTTT. Its protein is CASRRTGGDNQPQHF.